The rows below give T cell receptor beta chains drawn from one sample of a study of blood T cell repertoires in COVID-19. Measured with immunoSEQ multiplex PCR; TCRdb has only the in-frame clones, and not every one. Of about 130,000 clones listed, approximately 79% are singletons. Sequenced material: PBMCs or T cells enriched from blood (not recorded which). These receptor sequences come from a man aged 40-49 years with acute COVID-19. Each CDR3 is given with its conserved first and last residue. Fields, in order: CDR3 protein, CDR3 DNA, CDR3 length, clone size, J gene, V gene, D gene. The D gene is left open where the match is weak. Size is stated for part of the rows, as once, few or many counts, or as a class when the clone is expanded.

CDR3 protein: CASSPNRGEQETQYF
CDR3 DNA: TGTGCCAGCTCACCAAACAGGGGCGAGCAAGAGACCCAGTACTTC
CDR3 length: 15
clone size: once
J gene: TRBJ2-5
V gene: TRBV18
D gene: TRBD1

CDR3 protein: CASNSGQGIGGYTF
CDR3 DNA: TGTGCCAGCAACTCGGGACAGGGTATAGGTGGCTACACCTTC
CDR3 length: 14
clone size: .
J gene: TRBJ1-2
V gene: TRBV13
D gene: TRBD1

CDR3 protein: CASSFGENNSPLHF
CDR3 DNA: TGTGCCAGCAGCTTTGGGGAGAATAATTCACCCCTCCACTTT
CDR3 length: 14
clone size: .
J gene: TRBJ1-6
V gene: TRBV5-4
D gene: .

CDR3 protein: CASSYEGLSYNEQFF
CDR3 DNA: TGTGCCAGCAGCTATGAGGGCCTCTCCTACAATGAGCAGTTCTTC
CDR3 length: 15
clone size: .
J gene: TRBJ2-1
V gene: TRBV7-2
D gene: .

CDR3 protein: CASHAGETQYF
CDR3 DNA: TGTGCCAGTCACGCGGGAGAGACCCAGTACTTC
CDR3 length: 11
clone size: .
J gene: TRBJ2-5
V gene: TRBV7-9
D gene: .

CDR3 protein: CASSIDRRPGLFNEQFF
CDR3 DNA: TGTGCCAGTAGTATAGATCGGCGCCCGGGTCTCTTCAATGAGCAGTTCTTC
CDR3 length: 17
clone size: .
J gene: TRBJ2-1
V gene: TRBV19
D gene: .

CDR3 protein: CASRTSGDTQYF
CDR3 DNA: TGTGCCAGCAGAACTAGCGGGGATACGCAGTATTTT
CDR3 length: 12
clone size: .
J gene: TRBJ2-3
V gene: TRBV3-1/TRBV3-2
D gene: TRBD2

CDR3 protein: CASSPRGQVPNTEAFF
CDR3 DNA: TGTGCCAGCTCACCTCGTGGACAGGTCCCGAACACTGAAGCTTTCTTT
CDR3 length: 16
clone size: .
J gene: TRBJ1-1
V gene: TRBV18
D gene: TRBD1

CDR3 protein: CASSLARVGYTF
CDR3 DNA: TGTGCCAGCAGCTTAGCCAGGGTGGGCTACACCTTC
CDR3 length: 12
clone size: .
J gene: TRBJ1-2
V gene: TRBV7-9
D gene: .

CDR3 protein: CASSQDFRGVGGDTQYF
CDR3 DNA: TGTGCCAGCAGCCAAGATTTCAGGGGAGTTGGGGGAGATACGCAGTATTTT
CDR3 length: 17
clone size: once
J gene: TRBJ2-3
V gene: TRBV3-1/TRBV3-2
D gene: .

CDR3 protein: CATTTGLDTEAFF
CDR3 DNA: TGTGCCACCACAACAGGGCTTGACACTGAAGCTTTCTTT
CDR3 length: 13
clone size: .
J gene: TRBJ1-1
V gene: TRBV10-3
D gene: .

CDR3 protein: CASSLRGQGTGYTF
CDR3 DNA: TGTGCCAGCAGTTTAAGGGGACAGGGGACTGGCTACACCTTC
CDR3 length: 14
clone size: few
J gene: TRBJ1-2
V gene: TRBV27
D gene: TRBD1

CDR3 protein: CASSIAGGSYNEQFF
CDR3 DNA: TGTGCCAGCAGCATAGCGGGAGGCTCCTACAATGAGCAGTTCTTC
CDR3 length: 15
clone size: .
J gene: TRBJ2-1
V gene: TRBV2
D gene: TRBD2

CDR3 protein: CASSTLGIWNEQFF
CDR3 DNA: TGTGCCAGCAGTACGCTAGGTATTTGGAATGAGCAGTTCTTC
CDR3 length: 14
clone size: .
J gene: TRBJ2-1
V gene: TRBV28
D gene: .

CDR3 protein: CASSPQKRQAINQPQHF
CDR3 DNA: TGTGCTAGCAGCCCTCAAAAGAGACAGGCTATAAATCAGCCCCAGCATTTT
CDR3 length: 17
clone size: .
J gene: TRBJ1-5
V gene: TRBV7-7
D gene: .

CDR3 protein: CASSESPAEAFF
CDR3 DNA: TGCGCCAGCAGTGAGTCGCCGGCTGAAGCTTTCTTT
CDR3 length: 12
clone size: .
J gene: TRBJ1-1
V gene: TRBV10-1
D gene: .

CDR3 protein: CASNTGGLRGSPLHF
CDR3 DNA: TGTGCCAGCAATACAGGGGGCCTTCGTGGTTCACCCCTCCACTTT
CDR3 length: 15
clone size: .
J gene: TRBJ1-6
V gene: TRBV28
D gene: TRBD1

CDR3 protein: CASSQGSYTNYGYTF
CDR3 DNA: TGTGCCAGCAGCCAAGGGAGTTATACTAACTATGGCTACACCTTC
CDR3 length: 15
clone size: .
J gene: TRBJ1-2
V gene: TRBV3-1/TRBV3-2
D gene: .

CDR3 protein: CASSPLTPGTEAFF
CDR3 DNA: TGTGCCAGCAGCCCACTAACCCCGGGCACTGAAGCTTTCTTT
CDR3 length: 14
clone size: once
J gene: TRBJ1-1
V gene: TRBV3-1/TRBV3-2
D gene: .

CDR3 protein: CASRAGTGGFGTQYF
CDR3 DNA: TGTGCCAGCAGGGCAGGGACAGGGGGCTTCGGGACCCAGTACTTC
CDR3 length: 15
clone size: .
J gene: TRBJ2-5
V gene: TRBV6-5
D gene: TRBD1

CDR3 protein: CASSYGLAEGTDTQYF
CDR3 DNA: TGTGCCAGCAGTTACGGACTAGCGGAAGGCACAGATACGCAGTATTTT
CDR3 length: 16
clone size: .
J gene: TRBJ2-3
V gene: TRBV5-4
D gene: TRBD2

CDR3 protein: CASSVEPGQGYEQYF
CDR3 DNA: TGTGCCAGCAGCGTAGAGCCAGGCCAGGGCTACGAGCAGTACTTC
CDR3 length: 15
clone size: .
J gene: TRBJ2-7
V gene: TRBV9
D gene: .

CDR3 protein: CATYVPGNTEAFF
CDR3 DNA: TGTGCCACCTACGTACCGGGGAACACTGAAGCTTTCTTT
CDR3 length: 13
clone size: .
J gene: TRBJ1-1
V gene: TRBV28
D gene: .

CDR3 protein: CASSYSSLAGNTIYF
CDR3 DNA: TGTGCCAGCAGTTACTCGTCGCTAGCTGGAAACACCATATATTTT
CDR3 length: 15
clone size: .
J gene: TRBJ1-3
V gene: TRBV6-5
D gene: .

CDR3 protein: CATSLTGTGREKLFF
CDR3 DNA: TGTGCCACCTCCCTCACCGGGACAGGAAGAGAAAAACTGTTTTTT
CDR3 length: 15
clone size: .
J gene: TRBJ1-4
V gene: TRBV19
D gene: TRBD1

CDR3 protein: CASSYKGQEVDTQYF
CDR3 DNA: TGTGCCAGCAGTTACAAAGGACAGGAGGTTGATACGCAGTATTTT
CDR3 length: 15
clone size: .
J gene: TRBJ2-3
V gene: TRBV6-5
D gene: TRBD1

CDR3 protein: CASSSPGQGMGNEQFF
CDR3 DNA: TGTGCCAGCAGCTCCCCGGGACAGGGTATGGGAAATGAGCAGTTCTTC
CDR3 length: 16
clone size: .
J gene: TRBJ2-1
V gene: TRBV7-3
D gene: TRBD1